The source of this T cell receptor beta chain is a study of monozygotic twins with inflammatory bowel disease. Study observations and caveats: Versus healthy twins, IBD patients showed fewer clonotypes shared with others, especially with disease activity. Immunosuppressive treatments were not uniform, and this may have added variability to patient repertoires.

Of note for this clonotype: The target antigen is unknown.

TCRdb re-called the 5' RACE reads and shows each CDR3 protein once, DNA omitted. Its table lists 150,000 to 200,000 distinct CDR3 sequences. The length of the CDR3 is 15 residues. Specimen: blood. The V and J genes are TRBV12-3 or TRBV12-4 and TRBJ1-2; the TCRdb D gene call, TRBD1, has no DNA to confirm it. The TCR comes from a human donor with ulcerative colitis or Crohn's disease, or a healthy co-twin of an affected twin (not recorded which). The CDR3 loop reads CASSRRTGGMYGYTF.